The 10 T cell receptor beta chains presented below share a single source sample, sequenced in a study of blood T cell repertoires in COVID-19. Assay used: immunoSEQ multiplex PCR; TCRdb lists only in-frame clones, some missing. Counted here are nearly 350,000 clones, about 90% occurring once; the ten biggest clones make up just under 6.5%. Specimen: peripheral blood. These receptors were taken from a woman aged 50 to 60 with COVID-19, enrolled during active disease.

V usage is TRBV13 and J usage is TRBJ2-7; D not resolved. The CDR3 loop spans 16 amino acids. Trimming removed 4 bases from V and 3 bases from J, with 19 bases in between. CDR1 PRHDT and CDR2 FYEKMQ come from the germline V gene (reference sequence). The CDR3 DNA is TGTGCCAGCAGCTCCTACGACCGTCGAGGTCGCTACGAGCAGTACTTC. Its protein product is CASSSYDRRGRYEQYF.

This clone was seen just once. The rearrangement links TRBV6-4 to TRBJ1-2; 8 bases agree with TRBD1. With 6 bases clipped from V and 4 bases from J, the junction kept 16 bases outside the gene matches. The length of the CDR3 is 17 residues. CDR1 is MRHNA and CDR2 is SNTAGT in the germline V gene. This CDR3 reads CASSVEFRGRVSYGYTF. CDR3 nucleotides: TGTGCCAGCAGCGTGGAATTCAGGGGGCGCGTAAGCTATGGCTACACCTTC.

The chain combines TRBV27 with TRBJ1-4; D call uncertain. The CDR3 covers 15 residues. Germline CDR1 and CDR2: MNHEY and SMNVEV (reference sequence). V lost 5 bases and J 2 bases, leaving 12 bases between the germline ends. The CDR3 loop reads CASSIRGYTNEKLFF. CDR3 nucleotide sequence: TGTGCCAGCAGTATCAGAGGGTATACTAATGAAAAACTGTTTTTT.

The V gene is TRBV6-5, the J gene TRBJ2-3, with 12 bases fitting TRBD2. Trimming cost V 6 bases and J 4 bases; bases outside gene matches: 5. The V gene's germline CDR1 is MNHEY and CDR2 SVGAGI. The CDR3 covers 15 residues. The CDR3 here is CASSPGLAGPDTQYF. In DNA form, the CDR3 reads TGTGCCAGCAGCCCCGGACTAGCGGGACCAGATACGCAGTATTTT.

This clone was counted ten times or more. The chain uses TRBV19 and TRBJ2-1; D possibly corresponds to TRBD1 (6 bases). There are 15 residues in the CDR3. Trimming left V 3 bases short and J 0 bases short, with 9 bases between. CDR1 is LNHDA, CDR2 SQIVND, per germline (reference sequence). CDR3 DNA sequence: TGTGCCAGTAGTATGGGGGCTAGCTCCTACAATGAGCAGTTCTTC. Amino acids: CASSMGASSYNEQFF.

Of note for this clone: Different DNA sequences within this sample yield the same CDR3. The gene calls are TRBV19 and TRBJ2-7; D remains unclear. Per germline, CDR1 LNHDA and CDR2 SQIVND (reference sequence). CDR3 length: 13 amino acids. V was shortened by 3 bases and J by 0 bases, with 6 bases between the two germline ends. For the CDR3, the DNA is TGTGCCAGTAGTATTGGCAGCTCCTACGAGCAGTACTTC. It encodes CASSIGSSYEQYF.

On this clone: Distinct nucleotide sequences in the sample also encode this CDR3. The J gene is TRBJ1-5, the V gene TRBV6-5, with TRBD1 matching 9 bases. The CDR3 spans 15 residues. The trim removed 2 bases at V and 5 bases at J, leaving 4 bases unmatched. CDR1 is MNHEY and CDR2 is SVGAGI in the germline V gene. The CDR3 bases are TGTGCCAGCAGTTACACCTGGACAGGGGATCAGCCCCAGCATTTT. Translation: CASSYTWTGDQPQHF.

This chain connects TRBV5-4 to TRBJ2-5; D perhaps matches TRBD2 (5 bases). Trimming removed 5 bases from V and 8 bases from J, with 22 bases in between. The CDR3 loop spans 15 amino acids. Germline CDR1 is SGHNT and CDR2 is YYREEE (reference sequence). CDR3 in amino acids: CASRRAADGVATQYF. Here the CDR3 DNA reads TGTGCCAGCAGACGAGCCGCGGACGGGGTGGCTACCCAGTACTTC.

The gene calls are TRBV2 and TRBJ1-5, with 8 bases lining up with TRBD1. The CDR3 runs 14 residues. The trim removed 6 bases at V and 6 bases at J, leaving 7 bases unmatched. CDR1 is SNHLY, CDR2 FYNNEI, per germline. The CDR3 region has the DNA TGTGCCAGCAGCAGGACAGGGCAGAGTCAGCCCCAGCATTTT. Translated, it gives CASSRTGQSQPQHF.

This chain uses TRBV28 with TRBJ2-3; possible D gene TRBD1, 6 bases. The CDR3 runs to 14 residues. Trimming left V 7 bases short and J 2 bases short, with 13 bases between. Germline loops: CDR1 MDHEN, CDR2 SYDVKM. The CDR3 DNA follows: TGTGCCAGCACCGTGGGGGCCTACACAGATACGCAGTATTTT. Encoded protein: CASTVGAYTDTQYF.